A single T cell receptor beta chain is shown here with its context. What this receptor recognizes is not known. Per-base quality was not reported, and no clone a single base away is much larger than it. Counted from cysteine to phenylalanine, this CDR3 has 13 amino acids. Solely the CDR3 DNA is kept, with 39 bases framed from the first base. V is pruned by 7 bases and J by 6 bases, leaving 8 bases of the junction without a gene match. CDR1 is given as DFQATT and CDR2 as SNEGSKA, both from the germline V gene (reference sequence). The data derive from a study of blood T cells in healthy people across ages (dated by TCRdb to the mid-2010s). Describing the broader study: In model experiments, template switching captured about one uniquely barcoded TCR beta cDNA molecule for every two T cells. Age-related changes in TCR beta repertoire diversity were measured in the study by deep sequencing normalized with unique cDNA molecular identifiers. The donors were divided into four age groups: young (average approximately 17 years), middle-aged (about 40), aged (roughly 60) and long-lived (roughly 82). To avoid experimental bias, donors of different ages were spread randomly across the sequencing lanes. Using the same blood draw, the study looked at two additional independent replicas of 1 million unique cDNA reads for two donors, one aged 18 to 30 and the other aged 80 or older. The study at large found these results: Donor CMV infection status was unknown, potentially confounding age-related changes in expanded clonotypes. As age increased, observed TCR beta diversity per million T cells dropped in a roughly linear way, and a significant reduction was already evident by age approximately 40. The long-lived group showed more naive CD4+ T cells, fewer expanded clones and increased TCR diversity than the aged group, suggesting age selection. Observed TCR beta diversity correlated strongly with the percentage of naive T cells measured by flow cytometry. Bulk unsorted PBMC profiling prevented conclusive comparison of naive and antigen-experienced compartments. Estimates of total diversity based on one million sequenced T cells were considered lower bounds and underestimates.

Receptor libraries were prepared by 5' RACE. Sequenced on an Illumina HiSeq 2500. A second PCR of 7 to 11 cycles was performed with a sample-barcoded 5' primer and a J-beta primer mix. A template-switch 5' adaptor carrying 12 random nucleotides introduced a unique molecular identifier onto each TCR beta cDNA molecule. Each sample yielded at least 2.5 million CDR3-containing paired-end reads. First-strand cDNA synthesis was performed from all RNA using the Mint cDNA synthesis kit, with priming by a TRBC-specific oligonucleotide. Following uracil-DNA glycosylase treatment, a first 18-cycle PCR with universal primers M1SS and BC2_uni_R was performed on all cDNA. For the original study's pipeline: Each sample was normalized by randomly selecting 1 million high-quality reads, each carrying a distinct molecular identifier. Reads sharing molecular identifiers were discarded rather than binned into consensus sequences. MiTCR, set to a Q25 quality threshold and the strictest error-elimination algorithm, was used for CDR3 identification, clonotype clustering and error correction. Lower-bound total TCR beta diversity was estimated with a nonparametric unseen species model using Euler transformation. In-frame beta chains were kept once TCRdb had trimmed the public reads at Q25 with fastp and called clones with MiXCR. Each entry merges the rows of one CDR3 protein and shows their most common DNA and genes. TCRdb's processing, not the study's, gives the V and J calls here. The sample table holds around 750,000 distinct CDR3 sequences, of which approximately 53% were seen once. Clones ranked in the top ten supply 40% to 50% of the sample.

The roughly 39 donors, aged about 6 to 95 years, were systemically healthy Caucasian individuals from Russia. Around 9.9 milliliters of peripheral blood were collected from each donor into EDTA-treated Vacutainer tubes. Ficoll-Paque density-gradient centrifugation was used to isolate PBMCs, with at least 6.5 million per sample. Total RNA was extracted from PBMCs with Trizol reagent, with at least 6 micrograms obtained per sample. For every donor, flow cytometry on a PBMC aliquot measured the percentage of naive CD45RAhigh/CD27high T cells. This receptor was obtained from a man older than 75 in good health. The sequenced material came from blood. This receptor chain uses TRBV20-1 and TRBJ2-1; 8 central bases correspond to TRBD2. CDR3 reads: CSGPGGAGNEQFF. DNA sequence: TGCAGTGGACCGGGAGGGGCTGGCAATGAGCAGTTCTTC.